A selection of T cell receptor beta chains follows, all from one sample in a study of cytomegalovirus exposure and HLA in healthy donors. Only in-frame clones appear in the TCRdb table, and some are missing; sequencing was by immunoSEQ multiplex PCR. This sample carries approximately 130,000 clones, with 1.5% to 2.5% going to the ten biggest clones. The sequencing input was PBMCs. Receptor source: a woman in her sixties or seventies in good health and CMV-seronegative. Both conserved end residues are part of each CDR3. A D gene is named only where the DNA matches it firmly.

d_call | j_call | v_call | cdr3_aa | cdr3_nt
TRBD2 | TRBJ2-3 | TRBV19 | CASSVLAGSNTDTQYF | TGTGCCAGTAGCGTCCTAGCGGGGAGTAACACAGATACGCAGTATTTT
TRBD2 | TRBJ2-1 | TRBV5-1 | CASSSRLAGVYNEQFF | TGCGCCAGCAGCTCAAGACTAGCGGGAGTTTACAATGAGCAGTTCTTC
TRBD2 | TRBJ2-7 | TRBV4-1 | CASSHLAGVGYEQYF | TGCGCCAGCAGCCACCTAGCGGGGGTAGGTTACGAGCAGTACTTC
. | TRBJ1-3 | TRBV2 | CASSGQGNTIYF | TGTGCCAGCAGTGGACAGGGAAACACCATATATTTT
TRBD1 | TRBJ2-6 | TRBV2 | CASSPSGQGRAGANVLTF | TGTGCCAGCAGTCCTTCGGGACAGGGTAGAGCCGGGGCCAACGTCCTGACTTTC
TRBD1 | TRBJ1-6 | TRBV6-1 | CASIITGGLNSPLHF | TGTGCCAGCATCATAACAGGGGGCTTGAATTCACCCCTCCACTTT
. | TRBJ2-1 | TRBV21-1 | CASSKASSGGAYNEQFF | TGTGCCAGCAGCAAAGCCAGCAGCGGGGGGGCCTACAATGAGCAGTTCTTC
TRBD1 | TRBJ2-7 | TRBV20-1 | CSARVGQGQYF | TGCAGTGCTAGAGTGGGACAGGGGCAGTACTTC
. | TRBJ1-5 | TRBV5-8 | CASSLRHLSNQPQHF | TGTGCCAGCAGCTTACGACACTTGAGCAATCAGCCCCAGCATTTT
TRBD1 | TRBJ1-1 | TRBV6-6 | CASSQQGGDTEAFF | TGTGCCAGCAGTCAACAGGGGGGGGACACTGAAGCTTTCTTT
TRBD1 | TRBJ2-7 | TRBV7-9 | CASSQGTGFSYEQYF | TGTGCCAGCAGCCAAGGGACAGGGTTCTCCTACGAGCAGTACTTC
TRBD1 | TRBJ2-3 | TRBV5-1 | CASSPDRGTDTQYF | TGCGCCAGCAGCCCAGACAGGGGCACAGATACGCAGTATTTT
TRBD1 | TRBJ1-1 | TRBV6-5 | CASSSQGATGNTEAFF | TGTGCCAGCAGTTCACAGGGGGCGACGGGAAACACTGAAGCTTTCTTT
TRBD1 | TRBJ2-2 | TRBV9 | CASSPTTGFTGELFF | TGTGCCAGCAGCCCAACGACAGGGTTCACCGGGGAGCTGTTTTTT
TRBD1 | TRBJ1-5 | TRBV6-1 | CAGSAGGAKPQHF | TGTGCCGGGAGCGCAGGGGGCGCGAAGCCCCAGCATTTT
. | TRBJ1-1 | TRBV5-4 | CASSLGPGQQNTEAFF | TGTGCCAGCAGCTTGGGGCCAGGACAACAGAACACTGAAGCTTTCTTT
TRBD1 | TRBJ2-5 | TRBV4-2 | CASSQASTGGGGQETQYF | TGTGCCAGCAGCCAAGCTAGCACAGGGGGCGGCGGCCAAGAGACCCAGTACTTC
. | TRBJ2-7 | TRBV10-3 | CAISEGPGAYEQYF | TGTGCCATCAGTGAGGGCCCAGGGGCCTACGAGCAGTACTTC
. | TRBJ1-1 | TRBV19 | CASKEQNTEAFF | TGTGCCAGTAAGGAGCAGAACACTGAAGCTTTCTTT
TRBD1 | TRBJ1-2 | TRBV6-5 | CASSYDRGYGYTF | TGTGCCAGCAGTTACGACAGGGGGTATGGCTACACCTTC
TRBD1 | TRBJ1-1 | TRBV2 | CASNDRVRTEAFF | TGTGCCAGCAACGACAGGGTGCGCACTGAAGCTTTCTTT
TRBD1 | TRBJ2-7 | TRBV7-2 | CASSPMTGSSYEQYF | TGTGCCAGCAGCCCCATGACAGGGTCTTCCTACGAGCAGTACTTC